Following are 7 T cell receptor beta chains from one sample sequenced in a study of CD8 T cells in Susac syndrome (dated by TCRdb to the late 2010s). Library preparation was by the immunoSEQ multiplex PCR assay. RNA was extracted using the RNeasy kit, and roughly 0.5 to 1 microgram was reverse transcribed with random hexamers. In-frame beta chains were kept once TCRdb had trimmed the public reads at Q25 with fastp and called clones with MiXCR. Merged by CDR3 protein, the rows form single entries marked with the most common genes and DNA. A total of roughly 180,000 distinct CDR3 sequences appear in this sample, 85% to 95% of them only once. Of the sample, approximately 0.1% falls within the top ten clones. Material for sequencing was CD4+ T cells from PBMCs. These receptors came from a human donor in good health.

Here the CDR3 reads CASRHYEQYF. The CDR3, as DNA: TGCGCCAGCAGGCACTACGAGCAGTACTTC. The chain is built from TRBV5-1 and TRBJ2-7; D gene uncertain. This CDR3 is 10 amino acids long. Germline lookup yields CDR1 SGHRS and CDR2 YFSETQ. Trimming took off 5 bases at V and 3 bases at J, with 3 bases between the two ends.

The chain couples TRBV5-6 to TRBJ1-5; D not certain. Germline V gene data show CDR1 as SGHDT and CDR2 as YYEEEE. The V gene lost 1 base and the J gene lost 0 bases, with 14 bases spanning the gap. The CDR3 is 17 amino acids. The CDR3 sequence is CASSLSTDRHSNQPQHF. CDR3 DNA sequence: TGTGCCAGCAGCTTGTCCACCGACCGCCATAGCAATCAGCCCCAGCATTTT.

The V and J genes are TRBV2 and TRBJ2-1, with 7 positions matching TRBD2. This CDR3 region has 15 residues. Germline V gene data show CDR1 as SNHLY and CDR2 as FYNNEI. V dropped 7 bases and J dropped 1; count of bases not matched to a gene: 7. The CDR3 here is CASTPSGASYNEQFF. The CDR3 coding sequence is TGTGCCAGCACCCCAAGCGGGGCGTCCTACAATGAGCAGTTCTTC.

The CDR3 reads CASRPYMLPGELFF. CDR3 coding DNA: TGTGCCAGCAGGCCGTATATGTTACCCGGGGAGCTGTTTTTT. This chain connects TRBV27 to TRBJ2-2, with D uncertain. This CDR3 contains 14 residues. In germline, CDR1 is MNHEY, CDR2 SMNVEV (reference sequence). Trimming shortened V by 6 bases and J by 6 bases, and 14 bases separated the two germline ends.

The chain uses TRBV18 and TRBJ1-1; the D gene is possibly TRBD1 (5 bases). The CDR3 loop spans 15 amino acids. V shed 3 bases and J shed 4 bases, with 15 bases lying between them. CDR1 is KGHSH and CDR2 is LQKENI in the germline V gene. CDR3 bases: TGTGCCAGCTCACCCCGGGAGGGGCTGAGCACTGAAGCTTTCTTT. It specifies CASSPREGLSTEAFF.

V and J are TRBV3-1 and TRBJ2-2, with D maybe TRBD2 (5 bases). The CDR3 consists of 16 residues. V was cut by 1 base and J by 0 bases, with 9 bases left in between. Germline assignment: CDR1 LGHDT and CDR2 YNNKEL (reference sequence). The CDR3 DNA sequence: TGTGCCAGCAGCCAAGTTAAGGGAGCGAACACCGGGGAGCTGTTTTTT. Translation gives CASSQVKGANTGELFF.

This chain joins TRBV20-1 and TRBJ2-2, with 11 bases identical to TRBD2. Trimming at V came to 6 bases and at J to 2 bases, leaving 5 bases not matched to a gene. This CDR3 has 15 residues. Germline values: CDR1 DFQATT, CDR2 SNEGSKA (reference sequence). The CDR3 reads CSADLAGGNTGELFF. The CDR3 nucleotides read TGCAGTGCGGATCTAGCGGGAGGCAACACCGGGGAGCTGTTTTTT.